The next 32 T cell receptor beta chains were all read from a single sample in a study of molecular identifiers for immune sequencing clone quantification. Each CDR3 protein gets one entry after TCRdb re-called the PCR reads with MiXCR. This sample has about half a million distinct CDR3 sequences; about a quarter occur once, and the top ten carry roughly 0.79%. The sample consisted of naive CD8+ T cells from blood, with Jurkat cell RNA spiked in. Subset defined: FACS-sorted CD8+CD4-CCR7+CD45RA+ naive T cells. The receptor set was obtained from a human donor in good health. Some libraries in this study had Jurkat cell RNA spiked in.

This clonotype came up a few times. V usage is TRBV27 and J usage is TRBJ2-5; TRBD1 is a possible D gene (5 bases). V was shortened by 2 bases and J by 2 bases, with 15 bases between the two germline ends. The germline V gene has CDR1 MNHEY and CDR2 SMNVEV (reference sequence). This CDR3 spans 16 amino acids. The CDR3 region is CASSLLSGNLQETQYF. CDR3 nucleotide sequence: TGTGCCAGCAGTTTACTCTCAGGGAACCTTCAAGAGACCCAGTACTTC.

On this clonotype: A much larger clone differs from this one at a single base, so this may be a read error. The chain has TRBV7-2 and TRBJ2-5; D possibly corresponds to TRBD2 (5 bases). The CDR3 spans 15 residues. Germline CDR1 reads SGHTA; CDR2 reads FQGNSA. This CDR3 reads CASSLAPSPGETKYF. In DNA form, the CDR3 reads TGTGCCAGCAGCTTAGCCCCTAGTCCCGGGGAGACCAAGTACTTC. The full variable domain, completed using reference TRBV7-2 and TRBJ2-5, is GAGVSQSPSNKVTEKGKDVELRCDPISGHTALYWYRQSLGQGLEFLIYFQGNSAPDKSGLPSDRFSAERTGGSVSTLTIQRTQQEDSAVYLCASSLAPSPGETKYFGPGTRLLVL.

The chain couples TRBV27 to TRBJ2-3; the D is unclear. This CDR3 is built from 14 residues. Trimming stripped 3 bases from V and 0 bases from J, with 7 bases between. The germline CDR1 and CDR2 sequences are MNHEY and SMNVEV (reference sequence). In nucleotides, the CDR3 is TGTGCCAGCAGTTTTACTACGAGCACAGATACGCAGTATTTT. Its translation is CASSFTTSTDTQYF.

The chain uses TRBV7-6 and TRBJ2-7; D ambiguous. Deletions cut 2 bases from V and 2 bases from J, with 10 bases between. This CDR3 has 14 amino acids. Germline V gene lookup returns CDR1 SGHVS and CDR2 FNYEAQ. The CDR3 DNA is TGTGCCAGCAGCTTATTGGAGCTCCCCTACGAGCAGTACTTC. Amino acids: CASSLLELPYEQYF.

This clonotype was seen only a few times. The V gene is TRBV4-1, the J gene TRBJ2-5; maybe TRBD2 (5 bases). The CDR3 loop spans 15 amino acids. Between the trimmed V and J ends, which lost 6 bases and 0 bases, there was a span of 14 bases. Germline-derived CDR1 and CDR2 are MGHRA and YSYEKL. In DNA, the CDR3 is TGCGCCAGCAGTATATTATTAGCGCACCAAGAGACCCAGTACTTC. Protein: CASSILLAHQETQYF.

This sequence joins TRBV3-1 and TRBJ1-1, with D uncertain. The germline V gene encodes CDR1 LGHDT and CDR2 YNNKEL (reference sequence). V gave up 6 bases and J gave up 8 bases, with 10 bases separating them. The CDR3 loop spans 11 amino acids. CDR3 residues: CASRGGYEAFF. The CDR3 DNA reads as TGTGCCAGCAGGGGCGGGTACGAAGCTTTCTTT.

The chain is built from TRBV5-6 and TRBJ2-1, with TRBD2 identical over 12 bases. J lost 8 bases, V lost 1 base, and 4 bases had no gene match. Germline CDR1 and CDR2: SGHDT and YYEEEE. This CDR3 is 15 amino acids long. Here the CDR3 DNA reads TGTGCCAGCAGCTTGTCTAGCGGGAGGGGCGATGAGCAGTTCTTC. The encoded protein is CASSLSSGRGDEQFF. Drawing the rest from reference TRBV5-6 and TRBJ2-1, the complete variable domain is DAGVTQSPTHLIKTRGQQVTLRCSPKSGHDTVSWYQQALGQGPQFIFQYYEEEERQRGNFPDRFSGHQFPNYSSELNVNALLLGDSALYLCASSLSSGRGDEQFFGPGTRLTVL.

With regard to this clonotype: A read error may explain this, as a much larger clone is one base away. As the CDR3 is not closed by the conserved phenylalanine or tryptophan, this likely results from a read error. This chain uses TRBV9 with TRBJ1-3; possibly TRBD1 for D (5 bases). The germline gives CDR1 SGDLS, CDR2 YYNGEE. The V gene lost 2 bases and the J gene lost 2 bases, with 11 bases spanning the gap. This CDR3 contains 15 residues. The CDR3 DNA reads as TGTGCCAGCAGCGTTACAGGAGGGACTGGAAACACCATATATTCT. Residues: CASSVTGGTGNTIYS.

This clonotype occurred a few times. The V gene is TRBV11-2, the J gene TRBJ1-1; D gene unclear. The CDR3 sequence is 13 residues long. Germline-derived CDR1 and CDR2 are SGHAT and FQNNGV. Trimming stripped 5 bases from V and 7 bases from J, with 14 bases between. This CDR3 is CASSRTDGNEAFF. The CDR3 DNA follows: TGTGCCAGCAGCAGGACCGACGGCAATGAAGCTTTCTTT. Full variable domain (missing parts from reference TRBV11-2 and TRBJ1-1): EAGVAQSPRYKIIEKRQSVAFWCNPISGHATLYWYQQILGQGPKLLIQFQNNGVVDDSQLPKDRFSAERLKGVDSTLKIQPAKLEDSAVYLCASSRTDGNEAFFGQGTRLTVV.

Of note for this clonotype: Without the conserved terminal phenylalanine or tryptophan, this CDR3 likely stems from a read error. This chain joins TRBV5-6 and TRBJ2-5, with 10 positions matching TRBD2. The germline CDR1 and CDR2 sequences are SGHDT and YYEEEE. V trimming: 0 bases; J trimming: 5 bases; junction bases outside the gene matches: 7. This CDR3 contains 16 residues. CDR3 loop: CASSLGVLAGMETQYL. CDR3 nucleotides: TGTGCCAGCAGCTTGGGAGTACTAGCGGGGATGGAGACCCAGTACCTC.

The J gene is TRBJ2-7, the V gene TRBV7-9, with D unclear. CDR1 SEHNR and CDR2 FQNEAQ come from the germline V gene (reference sequence). Trimming removed 1 base at V and 5 bases at J, with 15 bases between. The CDR3 is 15 residues long. CDR3 in amino acids: CASSLGFGLRDEQYF. The DNA for the CDR3 is TGTGCCAGCAGCTTAGGGTTCGGTCTAAGAGACGAGCAGTACTTC.

Points on this clonotype: A much larger clone differs from this one at a single base, so this may be a read error. The V call is TRBV4-3, the J call TRBJ2-3; 13 nucleotides match TRBD2. This CDR3 is 18 amino acids long. Germline CDR1 reads LGHNA; CDR2 reads YSLEER. V lost 4 bases, J lost 8 bases, and 15 bases stayed unmatched. The CDR3 nucleotides are TGCGCCAGCAGCCCGTGGACTAGCGGGGGTCCCGGGGCAGCTACGCAGTATTTT. Residues: CASSPWTSGGPGAATQYF.

This clonotype was counted between two and nine times. The V call is TRBV29-1, the J call TRBJ2-1, with 9 bases that match TRBD1. This CDR3 region has 13 residues. Per germline, CDR1 SQVTM and CDR2 ANQGSEA. V trimming: 6 bases; J trimming: 5 bases; junction bases outside the gene matches: 5. The CDR3 region is CSVFGQGNNEQFF. CDR3 sequence (DNA): TGCAGCGTGTTCGGACAGGGGAACAATGAGCAGTTCTTC.

A word on this clonotype: At one of its ends the junction is not consistent with the germline gene, which may arise from a read error. The chain is built from TRBV20-1 and TRBJ2-2; 8 nucleotides match TRBD2. Germline V CDR1 and CDR2: DFQATT, SNEGSKA (reference sequence). CDR3 length: 15 amino acids. The CDR3 DNA is TGCAGTGCTAGGTCACTAGCGGTAAACACCGGGGAGCCGTTTTTT. This codes for CSARSLAVNTGEPFF.

This chain connects TRBV6-2 or TRBV6-3 to TRBJ1-1; no firm D call. The CDR3 runs 13 residues. Germline CDR1 and CDR2: MNHEY and SVGEGT. V lost 2 bases to trimming and J lost 7 bases, with 11 bases between them. The CDR3: CASSYTNWVEAFF. The CDR3 region has the DNA TGTGCCAGCAGTTACACGAATTGGGTTGAAGCTTTCTTT.

This clonotype has more than one count but fewer than ten. The chain uses TRBV7-3 and TRBJ2-1; 7 bases fit TRBD1. Germline V gene lookup returns CDR1 SGHTA and CDR2 FQGTGA. Unmatched junction bases numbered 7, after V lost 5 bases and J lost 6 bases. The CDR3 is 14 residues long. DNA for the CDR3: TGTGCCAGCAGCCTGGGACCAGGGGGCAATGAGCAGTTCTTC. It yields the protein CASSLGPGGNEQFF.

This clonotype was seen at least ten times. The J gene is TRBJ2-1, the V gene TRBV12-5, with D uncertain. The CDR3 runs 12 residues. CDR1 LGHNT and CDR2 FRNRAP come from the germline V gene. V lost 3 bases, J lost 8 bases, and 8 bases lay in between. The DNA of the CDR3 is TGTGCTAGTGGTTTAGATGGTCATGAGCAGTTCTTC. Translation gives CASGLDGHEQFF.

The rearrangement links TRBV5-4 to TRBJ1-2; a weak D match, TRBD1 (5 bases). The CDR3 sequence is 14 residues long. Trimming removed 0 bases from V and 4 bases from J, with 10 bases in between. Germline V lookup: CDR1 SGHNT, CDR2 YYREEE (reference sequence). The CDR3 region has the DNA TGTGCCAGCAGCTTGGCCGCGGGGACCTATGGCTACACCTTC. Protein sequence: CASSLAAGTYGYTF.

This clonotype has only a few counts. The chain has TRBV2 and TRBJ1-5; D may be TRBD1 (5 bases). CDR1 SNHLY and CDR2 FYNNEI come from the germline V gene. Trimming took 10 bases from V and 4 from J, leaving 17 bases between them. The CDR3 runs to 14 residues. CDR3 DNA sequence: TGTGCCACCAGAGAGACAGAGTCAAATCAGCCCCAGCATTTT. Amino acid sequence: CATRETESNQPQHF.

This clonotype appeared a single time. The chain employs TRBV15 and TRBJ2-1, with 7 positions matching TRBD1. With 7 bases clipped from V and 4 bases from J, the junction kept 10 bases outside the gene matches. This CDR3 is 15 amino acids long. Germline V lookup: CDR1 LNHNV, CDR2 YYDKDF (reference sequence). Written as DNA, the CDR3 is TGTGCCACCACCCCAGACAGGGCTAGTTACAATGAGCAGTTCTTC. Translating gives CATTPDRASYNEQFF.

The chain employs TRBV28 and TRBJ2-4, with D unclear. Between the trimmed V and J ends, which lost 6 bases and 8 bases, there was a span of 8 bases. CDR1 MDHEN and CDR2 SYDVKM come from the germline V gene. This CDR3 is built from 11 residues. The CDR3 DNA reads as TGTGCCAGCAGCAACATCTACATTCAGTACTTC. Residues: CASSNIYIQYF.

This clonotype showed up just a few times. The chain carries TRBV7-9 and TRBJ2-3; D remains unclear. From germline, CDR1 is SEHNR and CDR2 FQNEAQ (reference sequence). This CDR3 has 13 amino acids. With 1 base removed from V and 5 bases from J, the gap between germline ends came to 7 bases. CDR3 in DNA: TGTGCCAGCAGCTTAGTCCGTGAAGATACGCAGTATTTT. Its translation is CASSLVREDTQYF.

The chain has TRBV4-2 and TRBJ2-1; no clear D. The CDR3 spans 16 residues. Trimming pared 1 base from V and 5 bases from J, leaving 15 bases between. In germline, CDR1 is LGHNA, CDR2 YNFKEQ. The CDR3 bases are TGTGCCAGCAGCCAAGGCACTCGCTCCTCTAACAATGAGCAGTTCTTC. Its protein product is CASSQGTRSSNNEQFF.

This clonotype turned up a few times. This chain links TRBV19 with TRBJ1-2; D uncertain. The V end was cut by 7 bases, the J end by 8 bases, with 23 bases between. Germline V gene data show CDR1 as LNHDA and CDR2 as SQIVND (reference sequence). The CDR3 extends over 15 amino acids. In DNA form, the CDR3 reads TGTGCCAGTAACCCCTCCGGAACCCCAAATGACGGCTACACCTTC. This translates into CASNPSGTPNDGYTF.

This clonotype was seen only once. This may arise from a read error, as a much more abundant clone is one base away. The chain is built from TRBV5-1 and TRBJ2-5; D not resolved. CDR3 length: 12 amino acids. CDR1 is SGHRS, CDR2 YFSETQ, per germline. The CDR3 nucleotides are TGCGCCAACAGCTTGGATTCGGAGACCCAGTACTTC. Its translation: CANSLDSETQYF.

The chain employs TRBV5-1 and TRBJ1-4; unclear D gene. Germline V gives CDR1 SGHRS, CDR2 YFSETQ. Trimming took off 2 bases at V and 8 bases at J, with 19 bases between the two ends. There are 16 residues in the CDR3. CDR3 loop: CASSLTGPRYGEKLFF. CDR3 DNA: TGCGCCAGCAGCTTAACCGGCCCGCGTTACGGAGAAAAACTGTTTTTT. The complete variable domain, with remaining parts taken from reference TRBV5-1 and TRBJ1-4, reads KAGVTQTPRYLIKTRGQQVTLSCSPISGHRSVSWYQQTPGQGLQFLFEYFSETQRNKGNFPGRFSGRQFSNSRSEMNVSTLELGDSALYLCASSLTGPRYGEKLFFGSGTQLSVL.

Concerning this clonotype itself: This sequence may be a read error, since a much larger clone differs from it by one base. No conserved phenylalanine or tryptophan ends this CDR3, so it is likely a read error. J is TRBJ1-5 and V is TRBV6-2 or TRBV6-3, with D unresolved. The CDR3 sequence is 13 residues long. The germline V gene has CDR1 MNHEY and CDR2 SVGEGT. Trimming shortened V by 5 bases and J by 5 bases, and 10 bases separated the two germline ends. The CDR3 DNA reads TGTGCCAGCAGTAATAGTGGCCATCAGCCCCAGCATTCT. This translates into CASSNSGHQPQHS.

The gene calls are TRBV7-2 and TRBJ1-1, with unresolved D. The CDR3 is made up of 14 amino acids. The V end lost 1 base, the J end lost 4 bases, and 10 bases lay between the germline ends. Germline V gene data show CDR1 as SGHTA and CDR2 as FQGNSA. The CDR3 protein is CASSLVPGSTEAFF. The CDR3 DNA follows: TGTGCCAGCAGCTTAGTGCCAGGCAGCACTGAAGCTTTCTTT. The full variable domain, with the rest looked up from reference TRBV7-2 and TRBJ1-1, is GAGVSQSPSNKVTEKGKDVELRCDPISGHTALYWYRQSLGQGLEFLIYFQGNSAPDKSGLPSDRFSAERTGGSVSTLTIQRTQQEDSAVYLCASSLVPGSTEAFFGQGTRLTVV.

This clonotype was seen a handful of times. The gene calls are TRBV4-2 and TRBJ2-7, with D perhaps given as TRBD1 or TRBD2 (5 bases each). Germline assignment: CDR1 LGHNA and CDR2 YNFKEQ. Deletions cut 5 bases from V and 2 bases from J, with 10 bases between. The CDR3 has 13 amino acids. As DNA, the CDR3 is TGTGCCAGCAGCACCCAGGGAGCCTACGAGCAGTACTTC. As protein: CASSTQGAYEQYF.

The V call is TRBV5-4, the J call TRBJ2-4; D is unresolved. Per the germline V gene, CDR1 is SGHNT and CDR2 is YYREEE (reference sequence). The length of the CDR3 is 13 residues. The V end was cut by 4 bases, the J end by 7 bases, with 12 bases between. The CDR3, as DNA: TGTGCCAGCAGCGAAAAAGGGTTCAACATTCAGTACTTC. This codes for CASSEKGFNIQYF. Together with reference TRBV5-4 and TRBJ2-4, the CDR3 gives the full variable domain: ETGVTQSPTHLIKTRGQQVTLRCSSQSGHNTVSWYQQALGQGPQFIFQYYREEENGRGNFPPRFSGLQFPNYSSELNVNALELDDSALYLCASSEKGFNIQYFGAGTRLSVL.

This clonotype was counted between two and nine times. The chain links TRBV9 to TRBJ2-3; no definite D call. V was clipped by 3 bases and J by 3 bases, with 8 bases between them. The CDR3 spans 13 residues. Germline V gives CDR1 SGDLS, CDR2 YYNGEE. As DNA, the CDR3 is TGTGCCAGCAGCGGACAAATGACAGATACGCAGTATTTT. This encodes CASSGQMTDTQYF.

For this clonotype: A read error is possible here, since a much larger clone lies one base away. The chain employs TRBV6-6 and TRBJ2-7; D possibly corresponds to TRBD1 (6 bases). From germline, CDR1 is MNHNY and CDR2 SVGAGI (reference sequence). Trimming left V 7 bases short and J 2 bases short, with 15 bases between. The CDR3 extends over 14 amino acids. For the CDR3, the DNA is TGTGCCAGCAATTTTTACAGGGAAACCTACGAGCAGTACTTC. Encoded protein: CASNFYRETYEQYF.